The 5 T cell receptor beta chains reported below all come from one sample, sequenced in a study of cytotoxic CD8 clonotypes in ibrutinib-treated CLL. Sequencing used immunoSEQ multiplex PCR; TCRdb keeps in-frame clones, though not all of them. Of under 30,000 clones in the sample, 76% were seen once. The source was PBMCs, collected after 36 months of ibrutinib treatment. The receptors shown here come from a human donor with chronic lymphocytic leukemia.

Turning to this clone: The sample contains more than one DNA sequence encoding this CDR3. The chain carries TRBV5-1 and TRBJ2-5; D ambiguous. This CDR3 has 11 amino acids. V was clipped by 5 bases and J by 1 base, with 3 bases between them. The V gene's germline CDR1 is SGHRS and CDR2 YFSETQ. The CDR3 nucleotides are TGCGCCAGCAGTAGCCAAGAGACCCAGTACTTC. It specifies CASSSQETQYF.

J is TRBJ1-1 and V is TRBV14, with no clear D. This CDR3 spans 14 amino acids. The germline V gene encodes CDR1 SGHDN and CDR2 FVKESK. V was clipped by 5 bases and J by 0 bases, with 10 bases between them. CDR3 in DNA: TGTGCCAGCAGCAAACTAGAGGTGAACACTGAAGCTTTCTTT. Translating it yields CASSKLEVNTEAFF.

This rearrangement joins TRBV4-1 to TRBJ1-3; D is uncertain. Per germline, CDR1 MGHRA and CDR2 YSYEKL. V gave up 3 bases and J gave up 0 bases, with 3 bases separating them. The CDR3 consists of 13 residues. CDR3 region: CASSHLSGNTIYF. As DNA, the CDR3 is TGCGCCAGCAGCCACCTCTCTGGAAACACCATATATTTT.

The chain carries TRBV19 and TRBJ1-2, with 7 bases identical to TRBD1. Germline CDR1 reads LNHDA; CDR2 reads SQIVND (reference sequence). The CDR3 loop spans 14 amino acids. Germline trimming cut 6 bases from V and 4 bases from J; bases unmatched to any gene: 8. CDR3 protein: CASSEQTGTYGYTF. CDR3 DNA sequence: TGTGCCAGTAGCGAACAGACAGGGACCTATGGCTACACCTTC.

In its sample, this clone was seen once. DNA of the CDR3: TGTGCCAGCAGCCGGACAGGTTTGAACACTGAAGCTTTCTTT. Protein: CASSRTGLNTEAFF. The gene calls are TRBV5-4 and TRBJ1-1, with 7 bases that match TRBD1. The J segment lost 0 bases and the V segment lost 4 bases, leaving 3 bases of the junction unmatched. From germline, CDR1 is SGHNT and CDR2 YYREEE (reference sequence). CDR3 size: 14 residues.